Below are 31 T cell receptor beta chains sequenced from a single sample in a study of technical replicates of blood from a handful of donors. Generated by immunoSEQ multiplex PCR, the TCRdb table keeps only in-frame clones and is missing some. The sample records about 70,000 clones, approximately 96% being singletons. The specimen was T cells isolated from PBMCs. These receptors originate from a human donor in good health.

The chain employs TRBV28 and TRBJ1-2; D unresolved. This CDR3 is built from 14 residues. Germline loops: CDR1 MDHEN, CDR2 SYDVKM. V lost 4 bases and J lost 5, with 14 bases in between. In nucleotides, the CDR3 is TGTGCCAGCAGTTATTCCCTTGCGGAATATGGCTACACCTTC. Translated: CASSYSLAEYGYTF.

The rearrangement links TRBV19 to TRBJ1-5; D not resolved. V gave up 3 bases and J gave up 0 bases, with 9 bases separating them. The CDR3 loop spans 15 amino acids. Germline V gene lookup returns CDR1 LNHDA and CDR2 SQIVND (reference sequence). CDR3 DNA: TGTGCCAGTAGTATTGTCTGGGCTAGCAATCAGCCCCAGCATTTT. It is translated as CASSIVWASNQPQHF.

The chain has TRBV19 and TRBJ2-7; TRBD2 agrees at 8 bases. Germline V gene data show CDR1 as LNHDA and CDR2 as SQIVND (reference sequence). The J segment lost 5 bases and the V segment lost 3 bases, leaving 3 bases of the junction unmatched. CDR3 size: 13 residues. The CDR3 DNA follows: TGTGCCAGTAGTATTTCACTAGCGGACGAGCAGTACTTC. Translating it yields CASSISLADEQYF.

The gene calls are TRBV30 and TRBJ1-2; D perhaps matches TRBD1 (6 bases). The V gene's germline CDR1 is GTSNPN and CDR2 SVGIG (reference sequence). The V end was cut by 8 bases, the J end by 0 bases, with 13 bases between. The CDR3 is 13 residues long. The CDR3 nucleotides are TGTGCCCAAGGGGGGGGCACTAACTATGGCTACACCTTC. This translates into CAQGGGTNYGYTF.

CDR3 residues: CASSQVASFSYNEQFF. As DNA, the CDR3 is TGCGCCAGCAGCCAAGTGGCTAGCTTTTCCTACAATGAGCAGTTCTTC. The gene calls are TRBV4-1 and TRBJ2-1, with D possibly TRBD2 on 5 matching bases. This CDR3 has 16 residues. V was pared by 1 base and J by 1 base, with 11 bases between. CDR1 and CDR2 (germline): MGHRA, YSYEKL.

V gene TRBV4-1 combines with J gene TRBJ2-7, with 8 bases identical to TRBD1. Germline V gene data show CDR1 as MGHRA and CDR2 as YSYEKL. With V trimmed by 1 base and J by 2 bases, 13 bases remained unmatched. The CDR3 loop spans 18 amino acids. The CDR3 DNA is TGCGCCAGCAGCCAAGTCACCGACAGGGGAAGACCCACCTACGAGCAGTACTTC. This gives the protein CASSQVTDRGRPTYEQYF.

The chain combines TRBV27 with TRBJ1-1, with TRBD1 matching 9 bases. The CDR3 totals 16 residues. After removal of 7 bases from V and 0 bases from J, the junction contained 9 bases not matched to a gene. The germline gives CDR1 MNHEY, CDR2 SMNVEV (reference sequence). Here the CDR3 reads CASTSVTGGLNTEAFF. The CDR3 nucleotides read TGTGCCAGCACTTCGGTTACAGGGGGCTTGAACACTGAAGCTTTCTTT.

The V call is TRBV7-6, the J call TRBJ2-3; 8 bases agree with TRBD2. The germline V gene has CDR1 SGHVS and CDR2 FNYEAQ. The CDR3 sequence is 16 residues long. V lost 1 base, J lost 1 base, and 4 bases stayed unmatched. Written as DNA, the CDR3 is TGTGCCAGCAGCTTAGTTGGTAGCGGGGGCACAGATACGCAGTATTTT. The encoded protein is CASSLVGSGGTDTQYF.

The rearrangement uses TRBV7-2 and TRBJ2-7; the D gene is possibly TRBD2 (6 bases). Deletions cut 7 bases from V and 3 bases from J, with 19 bases between. The CDR3 sequence is 15 residues long. The germline gives CDR1 SGHTA, CDR2 FQGNSA. The CDR3 DNA follows: TGTGCCAGCATCGCTTCTTGGGGGGTGAACTACGAGCAGTACTTC. It codes for CASIASWGVNYEQYF.

This chain uses TRBV6-1 with TRBJ2-2, with TRBD1 identical over 10 bases. CDR1 and CDR2 (germline): MNHNS, SASEGT. The CDR3 has 15 amino acids. Unmatched junction bases numbered 1, after V lost 3 bases and J lost 3 bases. Here the CDR3 DNA reads TGTGCCAGCAGTGACGGGACAGGGGACACCGGGGAGCTGTTTTTT. Its translation is CASSDGTGDTGELFF.

This chain uses TRBV10-3 with TRBJ1-1; D unresolved. The CDR3 has 11 amino acids. Germline V gives CDR1 ENHRY, CDR2 SYGVKD. The V and J ends lost 10 bases and 2 bases respectively, with 8 bases between them. CDR3 nucleotides: TGTGCCACCACGGGTAACACTGAAGCTTTCTTT. It translates to CATTGNTEAFF.

The DNA of the CDR3 is TGTGCCAGCCACCTGGGGGGGCGCACAGATACGCAGTATTTT. It is translated as CASHLGGRTDTQYF. The chain has TRBV11-3 and TRBJ2-3; D is possibly TRBD2 (7 bases). Germline CDR1 reads SGHNT; CDR2 reads YENEEA. The CDR3 contains 14 residues. The ends were cut back, 8 bases at V and 1 base at J, with 13 bases in the middle.

The V call is TRBV6-5, the J call TRBJ2-7; D not resolved. Germline CDR1 MNHEY, CDR2 SVGAGI. The V gene lost 6 bases and the J gene lost 2 bases, with 17 bases spanning the gap. The CDR3 runs to 15 residues. The CDR3 sequence is CASSLTAPRAYEQYF. In nucleotides, the CDR3 is TGTGCCAGCAGCCTTACAGCCCCCCGAGCCTACGAGCAGTACTTC.

The gene calls are TRBV5-1 and TRBJ2-2; D is unclear. This CDR3 region has 14 residues. In germline, CDR1 is SGHRS, CDR2 YFSETQ. V dropped 4 bases and J dropped 5 bases, with 12 bases sitting between them. The CDR3 sequence: CASSVDTMTGELFF. The DNA of the CDR3 is TGCGCCAGCAGCGTAGACACGATGACCGGGGAGCTGTTTTTT. Full variable domain (remainder filled in from reference TRBV5-1 and TRBJ2-2): KAGVTQTPRYLIKTRGQQVTLSCSPISGHRSVSWYQQTPGQGLQFLFEYFSETQRNKGNFPGRFSGRQFSNSRSEMNVSTLELGDSALYLCASSVDTMTGELFFGEGSRLTVL.

The J gene is TRBJ1-1, the V gene TRBV10-3; D gene unclear. The germline V gene has CDR1 ENHRY and CDR2 SYGVKD. V was clipped by 6 bases and J by 0 bases, with 8 bases between them. The CDR3 contains 13 residues. The chain's CDR3 is CAISRQVNTEAFF. The CDR3 DNA is TGTGCCATCAGCAGGCAAGTGAACACTGAAGCTTTCTTT.

Only one count was recorded for this clone. The J gene is TRBJ1-4, the V gene TRBV7-9; D perhaps matches TRBD1 (5 bases). The ends were cut back, 5 bases at V and 8 bases at J, with 9 bases in the middle. This CDR3 comprises 12 residues. CDR1 is SEHNR, CDR2 FQNEAQ, per germline (reference sequence). DNA for the CDR3: TGTGCCAGCAGCCCGGGGGAAGAAAAACTGTTTTTT. As protein: CASSPGEEKLFF.

This rearrangement joins TRBV2 to TRBJ2-1; the match to TRBD2 covers 7 bases. J was trimmed by 4 bases and V by 3 bases; bases with no gene match: 6. Germline CDR1 reads SNHLY; CDR2 reads FYNNEI. This CDR3 contains 15 residues. In nucleotides, the CDR3 is TGTGCCAGCAGTGACTGGGGGGGTAGGTACAATGAGCAGTTCTTC. It yields the protein CASSDWGGRYNEQFF.

This rearrangement joins TRBV5-1 to TRBJ2-2; 7 positions agree with TRBD2. The CDR3 extends over 17 amino acids. J was trimmed by 6 bases and V by 0 bases; bases with no gene match: 11. CDR1 and CDR2 (germline): SGHRS, YFSETQ. In DNA form, the CDR3 reads TGCGCCAGCAGCTTGGGCCCGGGACTATTATCCCCCGGGGAGCTGTTTTTT. Its translation is CASSLGPGLLSPGELFF.

J is TRBJ2-1 and V is TRBV28; D perhaps matches TRBD2 (5 bases). Germline loops: CDR1 MDHEN, CDR2 SYDVKM. CDR3 size: 14 residues. V was cut by 7 bases and J by 10 bases, with 20 bases left in between. This CDR3 reads CASTDFKALGEQFF. The CDR3 DNA sequence: TGTGCCAGCACGGACTTTAAGGCCCTCGGGGAGCAGTTCTTC.

This rearrangement joins TRBV27 to TRBJ2-2; 9 bases fit TRBD1. The junction had 5 bases not matched to a gene; V was cut back by 4 bases and J by 2 bases. The germline gives CDR1 MNHEY, CDR2 SMNVEV (reference sequence). The CDR3 has 16 amino acids. The CDR3 nucleotides read TGTGCCAGCAGTTCCACAGGGGGCCCAAACACCGGGGAGCTGTTTTTT. Translating it yields CASSSTGGPNTGELFF.

The chain joins TRBV2 to TRBJ2-5, with a weak D call TRBD2 (6 bases). Trimming left V 10 bases short and J 4 bases short, with 19 bases between. This CDR3 comprises 14 residues. In germline, CDR1 is SNHLY, CDR2 FYNNEI. As DNA, the CDR3 is TGTGCCACCTCGTGGGTACTAGCTGGAGAGACCCAGTACTTC. Translated: CATSWVLAGETQYF.

The chain combines TRBV5-5 with TRBJ2-3; perhaps TRBD2 as D (5 bases). Germline lookup yields CDR1 SGHKS and CDR2 YYEKEE (reference sequence). Trimming cost V 4 bases and J 3 bases, with 15 bases left between them. There are 15 residues in the CDR3. The CDR3: CASSIEGLGTDTQYF. The CDR3 coding sequence is TGTGCCAGCAGCATCGAGGGTCTGGGAACAGATACGCAGTATTTT.

In DNA form, the CDR3 reads TGTGCCAGCAGGGAACAGGGCGATTACGAGCAGTACTTC. It codes for CASREQGDYEQYF. This sequence joins TRBV27 and TRBJ2-7; possible D gene TRBD1, 6 bases. Germline V gene sequence: CDR1 MNHEY, CDR2 SMNVEV (reference sequence). This CDR3 region has 13 residues. V shed 6 bases and J shed 4 bases, with 13 bases lying between them.

This chain links TRBV9 with TRBJ2-1, with 7 positions matching TRBD2. V shed 1 base and J 0 bases; nucleotides not matched to a gene: 4. The CDR3 has 16 residues. CDR1 and CDR2 (germline): SGDLS, YYNGEE. The CDR3 reads CASSVSSSGSYNEQFF. The DNA of the CDR3 is TGTGCCAGCAGCGTATCTTCTAGCGGCTCCTACAATGAGCAGTTCTTC.

The gene calls are TRBV5-1 and TRBJ2-5; TRBD1 might be the D (5 bases). This CDR3 has 13 amino acids. Germline V gives CDR1 SGHRS, CDR2 YFSETQ. V was trimmed by 1 base and J by 4 bases, leaving 8 bases between them. This CDR3 is CASSLQGRETQYF. DNA of the CDR3: TGCGCCAGCAGCTTGCAGGGTCGAGAGACCCAGTACTTC. Full variable domain (missing parts from reference TRBV5-1 and TRBJ2-5): KAGVTQTPRYLIKTRGQQVTLSCSPISGHRSVSWYQQTPGQGLQFLFEYFSETQRNKGNFPGRFSGRQFSNSRSEMNVSTLELGDSALYLCASSLQGRETQYFGPGTRLLVL.

The count of this clone is one. This chain uses TRBV2 with TRBJ2-7; D gene unclear. The V gene lost 4 bases and the J gene lost 5 bases, with 15 bases spanning the gap. This CDR3 is 14 amino acids long. CDR1 is SNHLY and CDR2 is FYNNEI in the germline V gene. In nucleotides, the CDR3 is TGTGCCAGCAGTGTATATCCCTTGGCGGACGAGCAGTACTTC. Translated: CASSVYPLADEQYF.

The V call is TRBV5-1, the J call TRBJ2-4, with TRBD2 matching 15 bases. The J segment lost 9 bases and the V segment lost 4 bases, leaving 8 bases of the junction unmatched. The CDR3 loop spans 16 amino acids. From germline, CDR1 is SGHRS and CDR2 YFSETQ. The CDR3 sequence: CASSRGLAGGVGIQYF. DNA of the CDR3: TGCGCCAGCAGCCGAGGACTAGCGGGAGGGGTGGGCATTCAGTACTTC.

A few counts support this clone. CDR3 DNA sequence: TGTGCCAGCAGCTTACCCCGAACTAGCGGGAGCCTCCGGGACGCACCTGCCTACGAGCAGTACTTC. Protein: CASSLPRTSGSLRDAPAYEQYF. This chain links TRBV13 with TRBJ2-7; 11 nucleotides align to TRBD2. V lost 2 bases to trimming and J lost 2 bases; unmatched junction nucleotides: 23. This CDR3 contains 22 residues. CDR1 and CDR2 (germline): PRHDT, FYEKMQ (reference sequence). The whole variable domain, remainder taken from reference TRBV13 and TRBJ2-7, is AAGVIQSPRHLIKEKRETATLKCYPIPRHDTVYWYQQGPGQDPQFLISFYEKMQSDKGSIPDRFSAQQFSDYHSELNMSSLELGDSALYFCASSLPRTSGSLRDAPAYEQYFGPGTRLTVT.

The genes are TRBV5-1 and TRBJ1-5; D may be TRBD1 (5 bases). Germline CDR1 is SGHRS and CDR2 is YFSETQ. With 0 bases removed from V and 2 bases from J, the gap between germline ends came to 15 bases. This CDR3 contains 17 residues. In DNA form, the CDR3 reads TGCGCCAGCAGCTTGGGAGTGGCGGGGGATGGCAATCAGCCCCAGCATTTT. It translates to CASSLGVAGDGNQPQHF.

The chain is built from TRBV30 and TRBJ1-6; TRBD1 aligns across 7 bases. Germline CDR1 GTSNPN, CDR2 SVGIG (reference sequence). The junction had 6 bases not matched to a gene; V was cut back by 2 bases and J by 5 bases. CDR3 length equals 15 residues. CDR3 DNA sequence: TGTGCCTGGAGTATCCGGGACAGAAATAATTCACCCCTCCACTTT. Its translation is CAWSIRDRNNSPLHF.

The chain links TRBV5-1 to TRBJ1-2; D is unresolved. CDR3 length equals 13 residues. Germline CDR1 is SGHRS and CDR2 is YFSETQ. V was shortened by 3 bases and J by 1 base, with 7 bases between the two germline ends. The CDR3 here is CASSSAGNYGYTF. In nucleotides, the CDR3 is TGCGCCAGCAGCTCAGCGGGTAACTATGGCTACACCTTC.